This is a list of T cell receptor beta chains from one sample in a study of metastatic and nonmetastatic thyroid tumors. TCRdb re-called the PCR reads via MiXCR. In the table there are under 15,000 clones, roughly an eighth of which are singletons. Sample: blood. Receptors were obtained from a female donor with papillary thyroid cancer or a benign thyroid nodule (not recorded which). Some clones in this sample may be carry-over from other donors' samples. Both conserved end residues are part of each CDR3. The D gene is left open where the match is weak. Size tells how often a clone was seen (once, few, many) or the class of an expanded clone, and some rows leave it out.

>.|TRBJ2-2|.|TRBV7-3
CASSFLPGELFF
TGTGCCAGCAGCTTCTTGCCCGGGGAGCTGTTTTTT
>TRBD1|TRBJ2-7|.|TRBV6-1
CASSGSTGSSYEQYF
TGTGCCAGCAGTGGGTCGACAGGGAGCTCCTACGAGCAGTACTTC
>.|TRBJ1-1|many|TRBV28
CASRQGYMNTEAFF
TGTGCCAGCAGACAGGGATACATGAACACTGAAGCTTTCTTT
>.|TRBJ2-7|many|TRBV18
CASSPPGTRAEQYF
TGTGCCAGCTCACCACCGGGAACTAGGGCCGAGCAGTACTTC
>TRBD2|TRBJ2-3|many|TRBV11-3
CASSLGGGKAQYF
TGTGCCAGCAGCTTAGGGGGAGGGAAGGCGCAGTATTTT
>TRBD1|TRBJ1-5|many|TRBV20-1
CSAWTGDQPQHF
TGCAGTGCTTGGACAGGGGATCAGCCCCAGCATTTT
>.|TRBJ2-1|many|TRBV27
CASSLSRVGEQFF
TGTGCCAGCAGTTTATCCAGGGTGGGTGAGCAGTTCTTC
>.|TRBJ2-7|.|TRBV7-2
CASSRPAWGSYEQYF
TGTGCCAGCAGCAGACCCGCTTGGGGTTCCTACGAGCAGTACTTC
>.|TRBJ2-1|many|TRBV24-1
CATSDRGWSGSYNEQFF
TGTGCCACCAGTGACCGTGGTTGGAGTGGCTCCTACAATGAGCAGTTCTTC
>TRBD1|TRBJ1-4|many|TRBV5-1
CASSIQGHGEKLFF
TGCGCCAGCAGCATACAGGGGCACGGGGAAAAACTGTTTTTT
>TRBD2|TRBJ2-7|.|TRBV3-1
CASSQEGTTYEQYF
TGTGCCAGCAGCCAAGAAGGGACTACTTACGAGCAGTACTTC
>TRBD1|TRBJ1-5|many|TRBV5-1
CASSTGQGIQPQHF
TGCGCCAGCAGCACCGGACAGGGAATTCAGCCCCAGCATTTT
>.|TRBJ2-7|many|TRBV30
CAWGAKTGYEQYF
TGTGCCTGGGGCGCTAAGACAGGATACGAGCAGTACTTC
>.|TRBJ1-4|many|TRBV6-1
CASRDGAALGKLFF
TGTGCCAGCAGGGACGGGGCGGCCCTAGGAAAACTGTTTTTT
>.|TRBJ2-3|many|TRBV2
CASGKQLRAAGTQYF
TGTGCCAGCGGAAAACAGCTAAGGGCCGCCGGTACGCAGTATTTT
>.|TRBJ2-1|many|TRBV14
CASSLKDSHNEQFF
TGTGCCAGCAGCCTGAAAGACAGCCACAATGAGCAGTTCTTC
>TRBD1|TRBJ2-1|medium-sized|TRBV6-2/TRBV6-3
CASSSLRGGDYNEQFF
TGTGCCAGCAGTTCCCTAAGAGGGGGCGATTACAATGAGCAGTTCTTC
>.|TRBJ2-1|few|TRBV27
CASSFKGVRGEQFF
TGTGCCAGCAGTTTTAAGGGGGTGAGAGGGGAGCAGTTCTTC
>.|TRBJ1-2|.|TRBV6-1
CAISPTGGGYTF
TGTGCCATCAGCCCTACAGGCGGTGGCTACACCTTC
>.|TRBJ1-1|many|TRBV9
CASSVGGMNTEAFF
TGTGCCAGCAGCGTGGGGGGAATGAACACTGAAGCTTTCTTT
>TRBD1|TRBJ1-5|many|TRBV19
CASSTTGEGQPQHF
TGTGCCAGTAGTACGACAGGGGAAGGTCAGCCCCAGCATTTT